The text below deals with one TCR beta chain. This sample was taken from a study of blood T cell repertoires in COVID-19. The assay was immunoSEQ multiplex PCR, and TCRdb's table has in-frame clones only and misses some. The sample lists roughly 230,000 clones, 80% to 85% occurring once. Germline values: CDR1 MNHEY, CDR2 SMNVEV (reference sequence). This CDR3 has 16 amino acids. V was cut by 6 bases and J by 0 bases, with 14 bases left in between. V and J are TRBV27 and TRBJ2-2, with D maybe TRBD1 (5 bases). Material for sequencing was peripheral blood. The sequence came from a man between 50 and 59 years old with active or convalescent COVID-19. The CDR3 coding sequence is TGTGCCAGCAGGGAAAGGGGTGCGTCGAACACCGGGGAGCTGTTTTTT. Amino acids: CASRERGASNTGELFF.